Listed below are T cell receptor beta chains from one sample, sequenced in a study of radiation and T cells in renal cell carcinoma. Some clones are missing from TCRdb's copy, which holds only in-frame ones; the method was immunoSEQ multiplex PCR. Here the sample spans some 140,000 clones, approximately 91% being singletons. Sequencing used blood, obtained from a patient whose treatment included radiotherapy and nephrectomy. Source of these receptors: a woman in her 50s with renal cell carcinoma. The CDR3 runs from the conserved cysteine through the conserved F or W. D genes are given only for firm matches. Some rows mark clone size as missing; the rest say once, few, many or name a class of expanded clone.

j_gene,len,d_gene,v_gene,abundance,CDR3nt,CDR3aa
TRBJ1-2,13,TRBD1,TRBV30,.,TGTGCCTGGAGTTCACCGGACAGGGCCGGCTACACCTTC,CAWSSPDRAGYTF
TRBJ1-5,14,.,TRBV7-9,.,TGTGCCAGCAGCTCCCCGTATAGCAATCAGCCCCAGCATTTT,CASSSPYSNQPQHF
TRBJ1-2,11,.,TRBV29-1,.,TGCAGCGTTGAATTTAGCTATGGCTACACCTTC,CSVEFSYGYTF
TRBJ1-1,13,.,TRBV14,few,TGTGCCAGCAGCCGAACCCTAAGTAGGGTCGCTTTCTTT,CASSRTLSRVAFF
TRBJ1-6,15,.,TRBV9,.,TGTGCCAGCAGCGTTGGATTATCCTATAATTCACCCCTCCACTTT,CASSVGLSYNSPLHF
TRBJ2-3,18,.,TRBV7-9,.,TGTGCCAGCAGCTTAAAGGGGTGGCTTCAGGGGACCACAGATACGCAGTATTTT,CASSLKGWLQGTTDTQYF
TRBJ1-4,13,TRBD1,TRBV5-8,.,TGTGCCAGCAGCAAGGACAGGGATGAAAAACTGTTTTTT,CASSKDRDEKLFF
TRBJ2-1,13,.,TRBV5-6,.,TGTGCCAGCAGCTTAAATAGTGCGGCTGAGCAGTTCTTC,CASSLNSAAEQFF
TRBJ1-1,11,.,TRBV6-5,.,TGTGCCAGCACCGACATGGCCGAAGCTTTCTTT,CASTDMAEAFF
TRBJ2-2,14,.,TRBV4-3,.,TGCGCCAGCAGCCAAGATAGTGGGACCGGGGAGCTGTTTTTT,CASSQDSGTGELFF
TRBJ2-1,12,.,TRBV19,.,TGTGCCAGTAGTGGGCAAACCAAGGGGCAGTTCTTC,CASSGQTKGQFF
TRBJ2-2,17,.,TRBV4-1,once,TGCGCCAGCAGCCAAGTGGGTCTGACCTCGAACACCGGGGAGCTGTTTTTT,CASSQVGLTSNTGELFF
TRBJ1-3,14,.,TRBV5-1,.,TGCGCCAGCAGCGGTCGCGCAGACGGAAACACCATATATTTT,CASSGRADGNTIYF
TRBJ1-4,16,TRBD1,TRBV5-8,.,TGTGCCAGCAGCTTGGATATAGGGGGCGCAAATGAAAAACTGTTTTTT,CASSLDIGGANEKLFF
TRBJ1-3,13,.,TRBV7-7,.,TGTGCTAGCAGCTTAGGTCCAGGAAACACCATATATTTT,CASSLGPGNTIYF
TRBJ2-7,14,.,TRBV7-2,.,TGTGCCAGCAGCTTAAACCGGGCTCCCTACGAGCAGTACTTC,CASSLNRAPYEQYF
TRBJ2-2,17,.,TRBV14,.,TGTGCCAGCAGCCAAGATTCGTACTCTTGGGGGACCGGGGAGCTGTTTTTT,CASSQDSYSWGTGELFF
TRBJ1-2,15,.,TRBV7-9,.,TGTGCCAGCAGCTTAGCGACCTGGGGGAACTATGGCTACACCTTC,CASSLATWGNYGYTF
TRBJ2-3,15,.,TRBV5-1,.,TGCGCCAGCAGCCCCCGGGGTCCCTCCACAGATACGCAGTATTTT,CASSPRGPSTDTQYF
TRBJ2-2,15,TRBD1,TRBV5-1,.,TGCGCCAGCAGCTGGGACGGGGACAGCACCGGGGAGCTGTTTTTT,CASSWDGDSTGELFF
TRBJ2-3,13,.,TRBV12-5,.,TGTGCTAGTGGGGACACCCTAAGGGATACGCAGTATTTT,CASGDTLRDTQYF
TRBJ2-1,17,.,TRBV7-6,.,TGTGCCAGCAGCTTAGGAACTAGGAGTAGTATGAGAAATGAGCAGTTCTTC,CASSLGTRSSMRNEQFF
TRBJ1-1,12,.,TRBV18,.,TGTGCCAGCTCACCTGGACGGCTTGAAGCTTTCTTT,CASSPGRLEAFF
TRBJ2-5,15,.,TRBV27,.,TGTGCCAGCAGTCCCCTAGGAGGGGGGGACGAGACCCAGTACTTC,CASSPLGGGDETQYF
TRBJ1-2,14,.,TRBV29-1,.,TGCAGCGTTGCGTTACTTGCGGGGCGCGGTGGCTACACCTTC,CSVALLAGRGGYTF
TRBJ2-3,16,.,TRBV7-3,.,TGTGCCAGCAGCTTATTTGGTGGGGGGGCCGCAGATACGCAGTATTTT,CASSLFGGGAADTQYF
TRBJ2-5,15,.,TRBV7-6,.,TGTGCCAGCAGCTTAGGGACCTCCAATCAAGAGACCCAGTACTTC,CASSLGTSNQETQYF
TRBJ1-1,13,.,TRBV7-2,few,TGTGCCAGCAGTTCTACAGGGATGGCTGAAGCTTTCTTT,CASSSTGMAEAFF
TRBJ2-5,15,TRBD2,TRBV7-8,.,TGTGCCAGCAGCCTCGGACTAGCGGGTCAAGAGACCCAGTACTTC,CASSLGLAGQETQYF
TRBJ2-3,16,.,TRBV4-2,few,TGTGCCAGCAGCCAAGATCTAGCAGGAGGCACAGATACGCAGTATTTT,CASSQDLAGGTDTQYF
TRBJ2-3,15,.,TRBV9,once,TGTGCCAGCAGCGTAGGAGGGACGCGGACAGATACGCAGTATTTT,CASSVGGTRTDTQYF
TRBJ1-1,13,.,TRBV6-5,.,TGTGCCAGCAGGACAGGCCCCCACACTGAAGCTTTCTTT,CASRTGPHTEAFF
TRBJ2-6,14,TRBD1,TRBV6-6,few,TGTGCCAGCAATGACAGGGCTGGGGCCAACGTCCTGACTTTC,CASNDRAGANVLTF
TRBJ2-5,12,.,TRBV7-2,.,TGTGCCAGCAGCCTGGACTTGGAGACCCAGTACTTC,CASSLDLETQYF
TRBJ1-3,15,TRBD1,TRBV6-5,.,TGTGCCAGCAGCGAGGACAGGAGCTCTGGAAACACCATATATTTT,CASSEDRSSGNTIYF
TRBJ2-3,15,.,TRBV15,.,TGTGCCACCAGCCTTCTTGGGACTGGCACAGATACGCAGTATTTT,CATSLLGTGTDTQYF
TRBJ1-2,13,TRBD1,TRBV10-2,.,TGCGCCAGCAGTGACGAGGGGGCGGTTGGCTACACCTTC,CASSDEGAVGYTF
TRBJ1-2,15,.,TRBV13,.,TGTGCCAGCAGCTTAGGACAGGGAGAACTCTATGGCTACACCTTC,CASSLGQGELYGYTF
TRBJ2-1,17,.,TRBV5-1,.,TGCGCCAGCAGCTCGGGACCCTTGGACAGAGCTACTTATGAGCAGTTCTTC,CASSSGPLDRATYEQFF
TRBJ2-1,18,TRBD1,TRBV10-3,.,TGTGCCATCAGTGAGCCCCAAATTAGGGACAGGGCCTACAATGAGCAGTTCTTC,CAISEPQIRDRAYNEQFF
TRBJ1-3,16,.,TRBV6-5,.,TGTGCCAGCAGTTACTCGAATTCTCTATCTGGAAACACCATATATTTT,CASSYSNSLSGNTIYF
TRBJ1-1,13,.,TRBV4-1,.,TGCGCCAGCAGCCCGCGCATGAACACTGAAGCTTTCTTT,CASSPRMNTEAFF